The clone carrying this TCR beta chain was seen ten or more times. V shed 2 bases, J shed 3 bases, and the junction held 5 bases outside the gene matches. The CDR3 spans 15 residues. The donors, healthy Caucasians from Russia, were aged 6 to 90. The data were taken from a study of blood T cells in healthy people across ages. The authors ran a second PCR of about 6 to 12 cycles using a sample-barcoded 5' primer and a J-beta primer mix. Every molecule of cDNA carried a tag from a template-switch adaptor with 12 random nucleotides. MiXCR was run by TCRdb on the 5' RACE reads, yielding one entry per CDR3 protein. The table includes over 950,000 distinct CDR3 sequences, about two fifths detected once.

This TCR came from a young man in good health. Sequencing was performed on blood. This sequence joins TRBV12-3 or TRBV12-4 and TRBJ2-5, with 8 bases fitting TRBD1. This chain's CDR3 is CASSLMGQVEETQYF. CDR3 coding DNA: TGTGCCAGCAGTTTAATGGGACAGGTTGAAGAGACCCAGTACTTC.